Below are 27 T cell receptor beta chains sequenced from a single sample in a study of CD8 T cells in Susac syndrome. The RNA input was roughly 0.45 to 1 ug, and it was reverse transcribed with random hexamers. MiXCR, applied by TCRdb to the immunoSEQ multiplex PCR reads, yields one record per CDR3 protein. The table shows fewer than 150,000 distinct CDR3 sequences, with under 95% occurring only once. The sample consisted of CD8+ T cells from PBMCs. The receptor set was obtained from a human donor with multiple sclerosis.

This chain links TRBV12-3 or TRBV12-4 with TRBJ1-4, with D possibly TRBD1 on 6 matching bases. V was clipped by 4 bases and J by 3 bases, with 9 bases between them. This CDR3 has 14 residues. This CDR3 reads CASSYREANEKLFF. In nucleotides, the CDR3 is TGTGCCAGCAGTTACAGGGAGGCTAATGAAAAACTGTTTTTT.

This chain joins TRBV27 and TRBJ2-7; tentatively, D is TRBD1 or TRBD2 (5 bases each). Between the trimmed V and J ends, which lost 5 bases and 9 bases, there was a span of 14 bases. This CDR3 is 12 amino acids long. The germline V gene encodes CDR1 MNHEY and CDR2 SMNVEV (reference sequence). The CDR3, as DNA: TGTGCCAGCAGTCCAGCGGATGGGGGGCAGTACTTC. Amino acids: CASSPADGGQYF.

The V gene is TRBV5-1, the J gene TRBJ2-5, with D hard to call. Germline values: CDR1 SGHRS, CDR2 YFSETQ. Trimming shortened V by 0 bases and J by 2 bases, and 8 bases separated the two germline ends. This CDR3 region has 14 residues. The CDR3 here is CASSLEQKQETQYF. DNA of the CDR3: TGCGCCAGCAGCTTGGAACAAAAACAAGAGACCCAGTACTTC.

V usage is TRBV7-8 and J usage is TRBJ2-1; no clear D gene. With 1 base removed from V and 4 bases from J, the gap between germline ends came to 11 bases. CDR1 is SGHVS, CDR2 FQNEAQ, per germline. The CDR3 loop spans 15 amino acids. This CDR3 reads CASSLEGQNYNEQFF. For the CDR3, the DNA is TGTGCCAGCAGCTTAGAGGGCCAGAATTACAATGAGCAGTTCTTC.

The chain recombines TRBV13 with TRBJ2-7; the match to TRBD2 covers 11 bases. Trimming cost V 3 bases and J 0 bases; bases outside gene matches: 7. This CDR3 spans 17 amino acids. In germline, CDR1 is PRHDT, CDR2 FYEKMQ (reference sequence). CDR3 sequence: CASSFRLAGGRSYEQYF. CDR3 DNA: TGTGCCAGCAGCTTTAGGCTAGCGGGAGGACGCTCCTACGAGCAGTACTTC. Full variable domain (rest looked up from reference TRBV13 and TRBJ2-7): AAGVIQSPRHLIKEKRETATLKCYPIPRHDTVYWYQQGPGQDPQFLISFYEKMQSDKGSIPDRFSAQQFSDYHSELNMSSLELGDSALYFCASSFRLAGGRSYEQYFGPGTRLTVT.

The chain employs TRBV2 and TRBJ1-5; D call uncertain. The CDR3 totals 15 residues. Per germline, CDR1 SNHLY and CDR2 FYNNEI. V was pared by 6 bases and J by 0 bases, with 12 bases between. The CDR3 DNA follows: TGTGCCAGCAGGGTACTCAGGAATAGCAATCAGCCCCAGCATTTT. This sequence encodes CASRVLRNSNQPQHF. Looking up the rest from reference TRBV2 and TRBJ1-5 gives the full variable domain: EPEVTQTPSHQVTQMGQEVILRCVPISNHLYFYWYRQILGQKVEFLVSFYNNEISEKSEIFDDQFSVERPDGSNFTLKIRSTKLEDSAMYFCASRVLRNSNQPQHFGDGTRLSIL.

The chain couples TRBV2 to TRBJ1-5; unclear D gene. Germline loops: CDR1 SNHLY, CDR2 FYNNEI. The CDR3 runs 15 residues. Trimming removed 3 bases from V and 0 bases from J, with 9 bases in between. The CDR3 reads CASSDNSYSNQPQHF. The CDR3 DNA follows: TGTGCCAGCAGTGATAACAGTTATAGCAATCAGCCCCAGCATTTT.

The CDR3 loop is CASSPDPNNEQFF. The DNA for the CDR3 is TGTGCCAGCTCTCCGGACCCGAACAATGAGCAGTTCTTC. The chain couples TRBV18 to TRBJ2-1; D uncertain. V lost 6 bases to trimming and J lost 5 bases, with 11 bases between them. Looked up from germline, CDR1 is KGHSH and CDR2 is LQKENI. The CDR3 totals 13 residues.

The V call is TRBV7-9, the J call TRBJ2-5; TRBD1 might be the D (5 bases). This CDR3 region has 16 residues. Between the trimmed V and J ends, which lost 5 bases and 3 bases, there was a span of 19 bases. The germline CDR1 and CDR2 sequences are SEHNR and FQNEAQ (reference sequence). DNA of the CDR3: TGTGCCAGCAGCGCCCCCCTGAGCGACAGTGAAGAGACCCAGTACTTC. It specifies CASSAPLSDSEETQYF.

To note about this clonotype: Relative to the germline gene, one junction end is altered; a read error may explain this. The genes are TRBV7-9 and TRBJ2-7, with a tentative D call TRBD2 (5 bases). The length of the CDR3 is 13 residues. Germline CDR1 is SEHNR and CDR2 is FQNEAQ (reference sequence). As DNA, the CDR3 is TGCGCCAGCAGCCCCCCGTCGGGGAGCGAGCAGTACTTC. Translation: CASSPPSGSEQYF.

The chain carries TRBV5-1 and TRBJ2-7, with no clear D. This CDR3 is built from 13 residues. Germline V CDR1 and CDR2: SGHRS, YFSETQ. V dropped 1 base and J dropped 4 bases, with 9 bases sitting between them. The CDR3 spells CASSLTANYEQYF. The CDR3 region has the DNA TGCGCCAGCAGCTTGACAGCCAATTACGAGCAGTACTTC.

The chain uses TRBV5-1 and TRBJ2-1; D uncertain. The V gene lost 0 bases and the J gene lost 4 bases, with 8 bases spanning the gap. Germline V CDR1 and CDR2: SGHRS, YFSETQ. There are 14 residues in the CDR3. CDR3 region: CASSLGLGYNEQFF. The CDR3 DNA reads as TGCGCCAGCAGCTTGGGATTGGGATACAATGAGCAGTTCTTC.

This chain connects TRBV7-9 to TRBJ2-3; D is uncertain. The CDR3 is made up of 14 amino acids. Germline V gene data show CDR1 as SEHNR and CDR2 as FQNEAQ (reference sequence). The V gene lost 4 bases and the J gene lost 5 bases, with 13 bases spanning the gap. CDR3 sequence: CASSSTLVGDTQYF. CDR3 DNA: TGTGCCAGCAGCTCGACACTCGTTGGAGATACGCAGTATTTT.

This clonotype occurred once. This chain uses TRBV29-1 with TRBJ2-3; D may be TRBD2 (5 bases). Germline lookup yields CDR1 SQVTM and CDR2 ANQGSEA. Deletions cut 2 bases from V and 5 bases from J, with 17 bases between. The CDR3 loop spans 15 amino acids. CDR3 sequence (DNA): TGCAGCGTTGAACCTTCCGAGCGGTCGAAAGATACGCAGTATTTT. Its translation: CSVEPSERSKDTQYF.

This chain links TRBV12-3 or TRBV12-4 with TRBJ2-7, with no clear D. The CDR3 has 16 amino acids. V was trimmed by 6 bases and J by 2 bases, leaving 20 bases between them. The CDR3 coding sequence is TGTGCCAGCAGCCCTTCCGGATTCTCGGGCACCTACGAGCAGTACTTC. Protein: CASSPSGFSGTYEQYF.

The rearrangement joins TRBV3-1 to TRBJ1-2; tentative D call: TRBD1 (5 bases). V was cut by 3 bases and J by 8 bases, with 25 bases left in between. Germline loops: CDR1 LGHDT, CDR2 YNNKEL (reference sequence). This CDR3 contains 17 residues. The chain's CDR3 is CASSHSPGGASDLGYTF. The CDR3 region has the DNA TGTGCCAGCAGCCACTCCCCCGGCGGGGCGTCCGACTTAGGCTACACCTTC.

The chain combines TRBV7-9 with TRBJ2-3, with D uncertain. From germline, CDR1 is SEHNR and CDR2 FQNEAQ (reference sequence). The CDR3 is 15 residues long. With 1 base removed from V and 6 bases from J, the gap between germline ends came to 14 bases. CDR3: CASSLGAPGGDTQYF. Here the CDR3 DNA reads TGTGCCAGCAGCTTAGGTGCGCCAGGTGGGGATACGCAGTATTTT. The full variable domain, rest sourced from reference TRBV7-9 and TRBJ2-3, is DTGVSQNPRHKITKRGQNVTFRCDPISEHNRLYWYRQTLGQGPEFLTYFQNEAQLEKSRLLSDRFSAERPKGSFSTLEIQRTEQGDSAMYLCASSLGAPGGDTQYFGPGTRLTVL.

This chain links TRBV6-2 or TRBV6-3 with TRBJ2-5; D gene uncertain. The CDR3 is made up of 12 amino acids. V was clipped by 0 bases and J by 9 bases, with 8 bases between them. The germline CDR1 and CDR2 sequences are MNHEY and SVGEGT. This CDR3 reads CASSYSLSPQYF. In DNA form, the CDR3 reads TGTGCCAGCAGTTACTCGCTTAGTCCCCAGTACTTC.

The chain uses TRBV30 and TRBJ2-7; D unclear. Germline CDR1 reads GTSNPN; CDR2 reads SVGIG (reference sequence). This CDR3 comprises 15 residues. Trimming stripped 7 bases from V and 0 bases from J, with 19 bases between. The CDR3 loop reads CASWVFAGSSYEQYF. The CDR3 bases are TGTGCCTCCTGGGTATTCGCAGGCAGCTCCTACGAGCAGTACTTC.

A single count supports this clonotype. The chain has TRBV7-9 and TRBJ2-7, with 14 bases fitting TRBD2. After removal of 9 bases from V and 0 bases from J, the junction contained 7 bases not matched to a gene. CDR1 is SEHNR, CDR2 FQNEAQ, per germline (reference sequence). The CDR3 covers 16 residues. DNA of the CDR3: TGTGCCAGTATCGGGACTAGCGGGAGCCTCTCCTACGAGCAGTACTTC. Translated, it gives CASIGTSGSLSYEQYF.

The V and J genes are TRBV20-1 and TRBJ2-1, with unresolved D. The V end was cut by 3 bases, the J end by 10 bases, with 16 bases between. Germline-derived CDR1 and CDR2 are DFQATT and SNEGSKA (reference sequence). This CDR3 is 13 amino acids long. CDR3 bases: TGCAGTGCTAGCGCAGTATCTCCATGGGAGCAGTTCTTC. Its protein product is CSASAVSPWEQFF.

This clonotype was recorded a few times. The V gene is TRBV5-6, the J gene TRBJ2-2; tentatively, D is TRBD2 (5 bases). There are 14 residues in the CDR3. The germline V gene has CDR1 SGHDT and CDR2 YYEEEE. Trimming pared 0 bases from V and 4 bases from J, leaving 7 bases between. The CDR3 reads CASSLETSTGELFF. CDR3 DNA: TGTGCCAGCAGCTTGGAAACTAGCACCGGGGAGCTGTTTTTT.

The chain links TRBV19 to TRBJ1-2; D unresolved. The CDR3 contains 12 residues. V was trimmed by 3 bases and J by 4 bases, leaving 6 bases between them. Germline V lookup: CDR1 LNHDA, CDR2 SQIVND (reference sequence). The CDR3 is CASSINGYGYTF. The CDR3 region has the DNA TGTGCCAGTAGTATTAACGGCTATGGCTACACCTTC.

The chain uses TRBV29-1 and TRBJ1-2; D remains ambiguous. The CDR3 is 16 amino acids. The germline V gene encodes CDR1 SQVTM and CDR2 ANQGSEA. Trimming cost V 0 bases and J 4 bases, with 18 bases left between them. The CDR3 here is CSVEDYEARGIYGYTF. CDR3 in DNA: TGCAGCGTTGAAGATTACGAGGCCCGCGGGATCTATGGCTACACCTTC.

The rearrangement uses TRBV30 and TRBJ1-2; D gene unclear. V was shortened by 3 bases and J by 4 bases, with 12 bases between the two germline ends. The CDR3 spans 13 residues. Germline CDR1 and CDR2: GTSNPN and SVGIG (reference sequence). This CDR3 reads CAWSLGVGYGYTF. The CDR3, as DNA: TGTGCCTGGAGCTTGGGCGTGGGCTATGGCTACACCTTC. Full variable domain (missing parts from reference TRBV30 and TRBJ1-2): SQTIHQWPATLVQPVGSPLSLECTVEGTSNPNLYWYRQAAGRGLQLLFYSVGIGQISSEVPQNLSASRPQDRQFILSSKKLLLSDSGFYLCAWSLGVGYGYTFGSGTRLTVV.

The chain has TRBV5-6 and TRBJ1-5; 7 bases agree with TRBD1. The CDR3 totals 14 residues. CDR1 is SGHDT and CDR2 is YYEEEE in the germline V gene. Trimming cost V 2 bases and J 5 bases; bases outside gene matches: 4. The CDR3 region is CASSFGTDDQPQHF. The CDR3 DNA is TGTGCCAGCAGCTTTGGGACAGACGATCAGCCCCAGCATTTT.

V gene TRBV12-5 combines with J gene TRBJ1-1; D not resolved. CDR1 is LGHNT and CDR2 is FRNRAP in the germline V gene. The length of the CDR3 is 12 residues. V lost 4 bases to trimming and J lost 2 bases, with 5 bases between them. This CDR3 is CASGWSNTEAFF. CDR3 coding DNA: TGTGCTAGTGGTTGGAGTAACACTGAAGCTTTCTTT.